This TCR beta chain was recorded in a study of blood T cell repertoires in COVID-19. Germline lookup yields CDR1 MNHEY and CDR2 SMNVEV (reference sequence). The CDR3 runs to 13 residues. The V and J ends lost 4 bases and 5 bases respectively, with 9 bases between them. Participants reported their clinical history, and cohort assignment relied on those reports. The recovered donors of Cohort 3 showed two negative PCRs, clearance, or symptom resolution. Sequenced by immunoSEQ multiplex PCR; TCRdb stores in-frame clones only, minus some. The sample lists some 250,000 clones, roughly 85% seen once, with 1.9% in the top ten.

The TCR sequence derives from a woman in her forties or fifties who had recovered from COVID-19. Sequencing used PBMCs or T cells enriched from blood (not recorded which). V usage is TRBV27 and J usage is TRBJ1-5; possibly TRBD1 for D (5 bases). The CDR3 sequence: CASSWGGDQPQHF. Here the CDR3 DNA reads TGTGCCAGCAGTTGGGGGGGGGATCAGCCCCAGCATTTT.